This record covers a single T cell receptor (beta chain). These data originate in a study of shared clonotypes between healthy human individuals. CDR1 and CDR2 (germline): SGHTA, FQGNSA. V shed 1 base and J shed 2 bases, with 9 bases lying between them. The CDR3 runs to 14 residues. The naive CD8 fraction comprised CD45RO-negative cells positively selected for CCR7 and excluded terminally differentiated effector memory CD45RA+ cells. Generated by immunoSEQ multiplex PCR, the TCRdb table keeps only in-frame clones and is missing some. The sample holds around 2.1 million clones; about 93% are singletons and the top ten take 1.7%.

The receptor comes from a man younger than 35 in good health. Some clones in this sample may be carry-over from other donors' samples. The sequenced material came from naive CD8+ T cells from PBMCs. The chain combines TRBV7-2 with TRBJ2-7; D not certain. The CDR3 protein is CASSLGSRPYEQYF. In DNA, the CDR3 is TGTGCCAGCAGCTTAGGGTCCAGGCCCTACGAGCAGTACTTC.